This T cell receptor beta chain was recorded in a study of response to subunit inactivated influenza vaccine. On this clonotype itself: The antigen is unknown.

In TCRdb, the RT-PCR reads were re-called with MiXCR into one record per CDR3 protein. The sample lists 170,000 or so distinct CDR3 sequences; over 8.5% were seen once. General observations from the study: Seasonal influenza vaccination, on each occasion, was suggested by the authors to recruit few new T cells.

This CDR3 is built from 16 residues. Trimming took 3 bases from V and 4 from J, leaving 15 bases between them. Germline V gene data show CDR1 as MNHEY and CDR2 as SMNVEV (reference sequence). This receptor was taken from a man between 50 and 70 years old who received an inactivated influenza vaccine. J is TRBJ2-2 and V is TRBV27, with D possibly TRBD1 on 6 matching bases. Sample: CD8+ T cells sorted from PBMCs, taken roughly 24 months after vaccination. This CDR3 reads CASSFTLGQTTGELFF. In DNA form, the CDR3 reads TGTGCCAGCAGTTTCACTTTGGGACAAACCACCGGGGAGCTGTTTTTT.